These 10 T cell receptor beta chains were all obtained from the same sample, sequenced in a study of CD8+CD57+ T cells in acquired aplastic anemia. Individuals selected for sequencing had exhibited CD8+CD57+ cell expansion on flow cytometry. For CDR3 and TCR beta VDJ profiling, genomic DNA was the template used. TCRdb reprocessed the reads with MiXCR, giving one entry per CDR3 protein. The table has roughly 170,000 distinct CDR3 sequences, around 50% seen once. Sequencing used sorted CD4+, CD8+, or CD8+CD57+ T cells (not recorded which) from PBMCs. All receptors derive from a human donor with aplastic anemia.

Only one count was recorded for this clonotype. The conserved closing phenylalanine or tryptophan is absent in this CDR3, likely reflecting a read error. V and J are TRBV20-1 and TRBJ2-7; TRBD1 agrees at 9 bases. Germline V lookup: CDR1 DFQATT, CDR2 SNEGSKA (reference sequence). J lost 2 bases, V lost 8 bases, and 7 bases had no gene match. This CDR3 contains 13 residues. As DNA, the CDR3 is TGCAGTCCGACCGGGACAGGGCCCTACGAGCAGTACCTC. It is translated as CSPTGTGPYEQYL.

This clonotype occurred once. The chain joins TRBV6-4 to TRBJ2-7; 9 positions agree with TRBD1. CDR3 length: 14 amino acids. V gave up 6 bases and J gave up 3 bases; unmatched junction bases: 6. CDR1 MRHNA and CDR2 SNTAGT come from the germline V gene. CDR3 sequence: CASSNRDRDYEQYF. CDR3 coding DNA: TGTGCCAGCAGCAACCGGGACAGGGACTACGAGCAGTACTTC.

The V call is TRBV10-3, the J call TRBJ1-4; TRBD1 might be the D (6 bases). The CDR3 totals 14 residues. Germline CDR1 and CDR2: ENHRY and SYGVKD. The germline V and J ends were trimmed by 6 bases and 3 bases, with 11 bases remaining between them. CDR3 sequence: CAIREGGANEKLFF. CDR3 DNA sequence: TGTGCCATCAGAGAGGGGGGGGCTAATGAAAAACTGTTTTTT.

This clonotype was counted many times. The V gene is TRBV29-1, the J gene TRBJ1-2; TRBD1 matches at 9 bases. Looked up from germline, CDR1 is SQVTM and CDR2 is ANQGSEA. J lost 4 bases, V lost 4 bases, and 10 bases had no gene match. This CDR3 contains 15 residues. CDR3 protein: CSVGTGAATSYGYTF. CDR3 DNA sequence: TGCAGCGTTGGGACAGGGGCCGCAACGAGCTATGGCTACACCTTC.

This clonotype was seen only once. One junction end does not reproduce the germline sequence, and a read error may be involved. This chain joins TRBV5-1 and TRBJ1-3; 8 bases line up with TRBD1. Germline CDR1 reads SGHRS; CDR2 reads YFSETQ. The CDR3 length is 16 residues. The CDR3 loop reads CASTPSGGSPGNTICF. The CDR3, as DNA: TGCGCCAGCACCCCGTCAGGGGGCAGCCCTGGAAACACCATATGTTTT.

As regards this clonotype: Sequence at one end of the junction differs from germline and may be a read error. CDR3 nucleotide sequence: TGTGCCATCAGTAGGCAGAGCACAGATACGCAGTATTTT. Amino acids: CAISRQSTDTQYF. The chain uses TRBV6-1 and TRBJ2-3; D is unresolved. The germline gives CDR1 MNHNS, CDR2 SASEGT. The CDR3 is 13 amino acids.

This clonotype was seen only a few times. The J gene is TRBJ1-4, the V gene TRBV10-3; D is perhaps TRBD1 (5 bases). The CDR3 is 13 residues long. Germline lookup yields CDR1 ENHRY and CDR2 SYGVKD. Trimming removed 3 bases at V and 8 bases at J, with 10 bases between. The CDR3 protein is CAISEGVGEKLFF. The CDR3, as DNA: TGTGCCATCAGTGAAGGGGTCGGGGAAAAACTGTTTTTT.

This clonotype was detected a few times. J is TRBJ1-2 and V is TRBV20-1; unclear D gene. The CDR3 is 11 amino acids. V gave up 2 bases and J gave up 5 bases, with 6 bases separating them. From germline, CDR1 is DFQATT and CDR2 SNEGSKA (reference sequence). The CDR3 reads CSARLPYGYTF. Written as DNA, the CDR3 is TGCAGTGCTAGATTGCCATATGGCTACACCTTC.

The rearrangement joins TRBV2 to TRBJ2-7; 10 bases align to TRBD1. Looked up from germline, CDR1 is SNHLY and CDR2 is FYNNEI. The CDR3 is made up of 14 amino acids. Unmatched junction bases numbered 5, after V lost 6 bases and J lost 3 bases. CDR3 sequence: CASSRDRGLYEQYF. The CDR3 DNA sequence: TGTGCCAGCAGCCGGGACAGGGGCCTCTACGAGCAGTACTTC. The full variable domain, rest sourced from reference TRBV2 and TRBJ2-7, is EPEVTQTPSHQVTQMGQEVILRCVPISNHLYFYWYRQILGQKVEFLVSFYNNEISEKSEIFDDQFSVERPDGSNFTLKIRSTKLEDSAMYFCASSRDRGLYEQYFGPGTRLTVT.

The gene calls are TRBV14 and TRBJ1-2; D call uncertain. Between the trimmed V and J ends, which lost 1 base and 2 bases, there was a span of 5 bases. CDR3 size: 13 residues. Germline V gives CDR1 SGHDN, CDR2 FVKESK. CDR3 region: CASSQGVNYGYTF. The DNA for the CDR3 is TGTGCCAGCAGCCAAGGGGTAAACTATGGCTACACCTTC.